The T cell receptor (beta chain) described here comes from a study of beta chain features in type 1 diabetes. Study observations and caveats: TCRB CDR3s from Type 1 diabetes patients were moderately but significantly shorter in all four CD4+ subsets.

This clone was counted a few times. The antigen remains undetermined. Per germline, CDR1 SGHRS and CDR2 YFSETQ. V was pared by 6 bases and J by 2 bases, with 5 bases of the junction left unmatched. The CDR3 covers 15 residues. cDNA synthesis used the whole RNA isolate, giving expressed TCRB sequences. Sequenced by immunoSEQ multiplex PCR; TCRdb stores in-frame clones only, minus some. Here the sample spans about 240,000 clones, around 13% being singletons. The chain recombines TRBV5-1 with TRBJ2-3, with 11 bases identical to TRBD2. The sequence came from a man aged 25 to 45 with type 1 diabetes. The sequenced sample consisted of naive CD4+ T cells from blood. The CDR3 sequence is CASTLTSGATDTQYF. The CDR3, as DNA: TGCGCCAGCACTCTGACTAGCGGGGCCACAGATACGCAGTATTTT.